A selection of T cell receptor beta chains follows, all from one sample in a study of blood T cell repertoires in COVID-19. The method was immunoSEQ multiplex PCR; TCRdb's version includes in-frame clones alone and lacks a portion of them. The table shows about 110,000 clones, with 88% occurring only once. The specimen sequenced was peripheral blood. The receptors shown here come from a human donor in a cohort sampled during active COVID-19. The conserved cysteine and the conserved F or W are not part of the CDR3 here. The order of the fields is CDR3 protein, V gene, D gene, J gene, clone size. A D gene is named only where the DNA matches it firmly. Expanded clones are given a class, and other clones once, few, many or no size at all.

ASSLRIGDEQF,TRBV12-3/TRBV12-4,.,TRBJ2-1,.
ASSSYGDNEQF,TRBV5-8,.,TRBJ2-1,few
ASNYRDRDKGEQY,TRBV28,TRBD1,TRBJ2-7,.
ASSIVAGAKYEQY,TRBV19,.,TRBJ2-7,once
ASSLAGGETQY,TRBV11-2,TRBD2,TRBJ2-5,few
ASTPGSGAKNIQY,TRBV2,.,TRBJ2-4,.
ASSLLGGGTYEQY,TRBV28,TRBD2,TRBJ2-7,.
ASSWTGGGYT,TRBV14,TRBD1,TRBJ1-2,.
ASSEAPGQQETQY,TRBV2,.,TRBJ2-5,.
ASSSRTSSTEAF,TRBV27,.,TRBJ1-1,.
ATSRPGAGRGYT,TRBV15,.,TRBJ1-2,.
ASSLSGSYNEQF,TRBV5-1,.,TRBJ2-1,.
ASSQDRGETQY,TRBV7-3,TRBD1,TRBJ2-5,.
ASSPGGQGFLTRFGELF,TRBV5-6,TRBD1,TRBJ2-2,.
ASSPPGTAQETQY,TRBV18,TRBD1,TRBJ2-5,.
ASRLTGGYEQY,TRBV28,TRBD1,TRBJ2-7,.
ASSQVTVAKNIQY,TRBV4-2,.,TRBJ2-4,.
ASSVAEGSGRKETQY,TRBV9,TRBD2,TRBJ2-5,.
ATPFGTSGKTYNEQF,TRBV19,TRBD2,TRBJ2-1,.
ASSPLEAFDNEQF,TRBV14,.,TRBJ2-1,.
ASSSYQGTYNEQF,TRBV5-6,.,TRBJ2-1,.
ASSSDRTDQPQH,TRBV6-5,TRBD1,TRBJ1-5,.
SARAPDTIY,TRBV20-1,.,TRBJ1-3,once
ASSDTQNQPQH,TRBV6-1,.,TRBJ1-5,.
ASSQDSSYEQY,TRBV4-2,.,TRBJ2-7,.
ASSLDRTYGYT,TRBV12-3/TRBV12-4,.,TRBJ1-2,.
ASSPWRPQGSNPALNTEAF,TRBV23-1,.,TRBJ1-1,.
ASSPLSRNTEAF,TRBV19,.,TRBJ1-1,.
ASSPGFNEQF,TRBV6-6,.,TRBJ2-1,.
ASSLGDRDGSPLH,TRBV5-6,TRBD1,TRBJ1-6,.
SVRKAAYNEQF,TRBV29-1,.,TRBJ2-1,.
ASSAGGLGGYT,TRBV2,TRBD1,TRBJ1-2,.
ASSLKSQETQY,TRBV27,.,TRBJ2-5,.
ASSPFLAGGIYNEQF,TRBV7-6,TRBD2,TRBJ2-1,.
ASSPIGGANVLT,TRBV11-2,.,TRBJ2-6,once
ASSEQGWETQY,TRBV2,.,TRBJ2-5,.
ASSLVGTSGDEQY,TRBV11-2,.,TRBJ2-7,few
SLKLAGRTDTQY,TRBV29-1,TRBD2,TRBJ2-3,.
ASRDGTHADTQY,TRBV6-6,.,TRBJ2-3,.
ASSFSLAGRTDTQY,TRBV28,TRBD2,TRBJ2-3,.
ASRVLRQGSSGANVLT,TRBV5-4,TRBD1,TRBJ2-6,once
ASRPRGVYEQY,TRBV6-5,TRBD2,TRBJ2-7,.
ASSPSRGRREKLF,TRBV7-7,TRBD1,TRBJ1-4,.
ASRSLTGSYYEAF,TRBV19,TRBD1,TRBJ1-1,.
ASSKDGDRDTSPLH,TRBV21-1,.,TRBJ1-6,.